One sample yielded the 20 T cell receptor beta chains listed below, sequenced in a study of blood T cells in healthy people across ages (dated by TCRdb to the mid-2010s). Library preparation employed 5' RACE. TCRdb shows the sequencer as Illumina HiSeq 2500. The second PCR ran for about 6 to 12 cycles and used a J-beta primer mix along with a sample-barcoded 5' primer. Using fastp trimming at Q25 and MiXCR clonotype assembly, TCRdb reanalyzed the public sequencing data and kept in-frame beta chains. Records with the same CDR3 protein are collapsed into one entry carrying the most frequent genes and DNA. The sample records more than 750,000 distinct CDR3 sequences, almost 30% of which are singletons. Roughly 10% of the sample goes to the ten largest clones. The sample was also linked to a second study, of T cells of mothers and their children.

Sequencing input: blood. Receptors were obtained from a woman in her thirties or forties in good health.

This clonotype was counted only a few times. CDR3 coding DNA: TGTGCCAGCAGTTTATTTTGGACAGGCGATAACACCGGGGAGCTGTTTTTT. Protein: CASSLFWTGDNTGELFF. The chain joins TRBV27 to TRBJ2-2; 7 positions match TRBD1. Germline trimming cut 1 base from V and 2 bases from J; bases unmatched to any gene: 7. This CDR3 spans 17 amino acids. CDR1 and CDR2 (germline): MNHEY, SMNVEV (reference sequence).

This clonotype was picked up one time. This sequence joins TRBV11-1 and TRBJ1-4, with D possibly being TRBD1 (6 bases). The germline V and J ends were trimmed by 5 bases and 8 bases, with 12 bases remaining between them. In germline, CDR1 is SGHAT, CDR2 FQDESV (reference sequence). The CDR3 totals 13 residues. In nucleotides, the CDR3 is TGTGCCAGCAGCCCGGGACAAAGGGAAAAACTGTTTTTT. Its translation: CASSPGQREKLFF.

The CDR3 region has the DNA TGTGCCAGCAGTTTAATCGGGACACAAGAGGGGGAGCAGTACTTC. Its protein is CASSLIGTQEGEQYF. V usage is TRBV12-3 or TRBV12-4 and J usage is TRBJ2-7; TRBD1 might be the D (6 bases). V was cut by 2 bases and J by 7 bases, with 18 bases left in between. The CDR3 loop spans 15 amino acids.

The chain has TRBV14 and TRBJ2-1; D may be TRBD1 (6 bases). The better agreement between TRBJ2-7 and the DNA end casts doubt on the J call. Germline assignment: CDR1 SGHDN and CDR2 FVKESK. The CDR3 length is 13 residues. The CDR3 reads CASSRDRINEQYF. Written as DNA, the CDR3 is TGTGCCAGCAGCCGTGACAGGATCAATGAGCAGTACTTC.

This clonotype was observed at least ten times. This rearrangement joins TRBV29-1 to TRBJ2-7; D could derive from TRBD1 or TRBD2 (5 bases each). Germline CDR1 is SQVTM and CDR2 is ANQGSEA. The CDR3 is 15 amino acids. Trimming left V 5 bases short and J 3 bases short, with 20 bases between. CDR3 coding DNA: TGCAGCGTTAGCGGTACGAGCAAAAGGGGCTACGAGCAGTACTTC. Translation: CSVSGTSKRGYEQYF.

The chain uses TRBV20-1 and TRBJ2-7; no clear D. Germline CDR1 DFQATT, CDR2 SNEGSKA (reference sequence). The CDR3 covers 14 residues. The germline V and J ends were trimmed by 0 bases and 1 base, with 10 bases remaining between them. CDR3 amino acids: CSAREAGYSYEQYF. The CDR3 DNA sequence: TGCAGTGCTAGAGAGGCAGGCTATTCCTACGAGCAGTACTTC.

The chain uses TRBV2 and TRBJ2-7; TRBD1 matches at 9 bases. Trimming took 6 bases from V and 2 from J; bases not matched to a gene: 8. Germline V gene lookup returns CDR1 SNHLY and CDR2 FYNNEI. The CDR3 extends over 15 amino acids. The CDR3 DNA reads TGTGCCAGCAGACCGGACAGGGGCGGAACCTACGAGCAGTACTTC. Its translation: CASRPDRGGTYEQYF.

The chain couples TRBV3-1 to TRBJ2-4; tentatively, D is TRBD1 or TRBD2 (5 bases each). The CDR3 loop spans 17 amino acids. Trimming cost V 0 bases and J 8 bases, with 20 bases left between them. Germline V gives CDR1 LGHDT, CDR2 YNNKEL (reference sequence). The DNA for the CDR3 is TGTGCCAGCAGCCAAGAACCCGGTGAGGTTTTGGGGGACATTCAGTACTTC. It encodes CASSQEPGEVLGDIQYF.

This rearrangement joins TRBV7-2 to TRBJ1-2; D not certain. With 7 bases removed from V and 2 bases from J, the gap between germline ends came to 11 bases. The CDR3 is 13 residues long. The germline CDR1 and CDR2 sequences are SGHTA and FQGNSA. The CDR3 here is CASTPAANYGYTF. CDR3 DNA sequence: TGTGCCAGCACCCCAGCGGCCAACTATGGCTACACCTTC.

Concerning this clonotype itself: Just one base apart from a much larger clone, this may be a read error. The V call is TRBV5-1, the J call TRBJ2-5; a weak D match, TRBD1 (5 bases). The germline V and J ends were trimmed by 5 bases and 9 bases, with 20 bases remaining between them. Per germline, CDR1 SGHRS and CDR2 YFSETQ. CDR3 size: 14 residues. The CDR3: CASSPQWGREAQYF. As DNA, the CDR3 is TGCGCCAGCAGTCCCCAGTGGGGCCGTGAGGCCCAGTACTTC.

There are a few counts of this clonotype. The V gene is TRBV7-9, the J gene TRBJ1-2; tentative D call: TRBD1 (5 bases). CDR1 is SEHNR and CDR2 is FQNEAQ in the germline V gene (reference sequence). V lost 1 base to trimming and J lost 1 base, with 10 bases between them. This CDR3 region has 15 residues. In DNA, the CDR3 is TGTGCCAGCAGCTTAGGGGACCAAATTAACTATGGCTACACCTTC. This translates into CASSLGDQINYGYTF. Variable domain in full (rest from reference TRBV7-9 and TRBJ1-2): DTGVSQNPRHKITKRGQNVTFRCDPISEHNRLYWYRQTLGQGPEFLTYFQNEAQLEKSRLLSDRFSAERPKGSFSTLEIQRTEQGDSAMYLCASSLGDQINYGYTFGSGTRLTVV.

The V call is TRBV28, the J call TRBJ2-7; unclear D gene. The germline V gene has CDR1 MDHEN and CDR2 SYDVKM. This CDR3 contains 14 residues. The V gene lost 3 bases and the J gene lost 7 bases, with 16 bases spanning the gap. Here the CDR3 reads CASSLAFSYNEQYF. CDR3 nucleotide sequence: TGTGCCAGCAGTTTGGCTTTCAGTTACAATGAGCAGTACTTC.

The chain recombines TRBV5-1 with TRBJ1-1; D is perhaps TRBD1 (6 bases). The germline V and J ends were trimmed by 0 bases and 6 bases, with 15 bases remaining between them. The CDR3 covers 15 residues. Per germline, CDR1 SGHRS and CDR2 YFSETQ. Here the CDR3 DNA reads TGCGCCAGCAGCTTGGTCGTCAGGGGAACCTCTGAAGCTTTCTTT. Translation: CASSLVVRGTSEAFF.

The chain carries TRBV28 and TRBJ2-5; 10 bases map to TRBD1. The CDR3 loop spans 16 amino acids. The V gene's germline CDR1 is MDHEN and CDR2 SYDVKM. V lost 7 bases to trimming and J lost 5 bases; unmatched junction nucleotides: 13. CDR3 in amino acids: CASTPEGTGVVETQYF. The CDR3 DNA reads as TGTGCCAGCACCCCGGAGGGGACAGGGGTGGTCGAGACCCAGTACTTC. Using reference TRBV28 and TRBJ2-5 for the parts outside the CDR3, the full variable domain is DVKVTQSSRYLVKRTGEKVFLECVQDMDHENMFWYRQDPGLGLRLIYFSYDVKMKEKGDIPEGYSVSREKKERFSLILESASTNQTSMYLCASTPEGTGVVETQYFGPGTRLLVL.

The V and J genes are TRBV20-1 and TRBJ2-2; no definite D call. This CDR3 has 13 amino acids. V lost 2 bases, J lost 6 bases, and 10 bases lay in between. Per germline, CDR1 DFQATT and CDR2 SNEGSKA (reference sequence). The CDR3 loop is CSARTPLSGELFF. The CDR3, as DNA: TGCAGTGCTAGAACCCCACTATCCGGGGAGCTGTTTTTT.

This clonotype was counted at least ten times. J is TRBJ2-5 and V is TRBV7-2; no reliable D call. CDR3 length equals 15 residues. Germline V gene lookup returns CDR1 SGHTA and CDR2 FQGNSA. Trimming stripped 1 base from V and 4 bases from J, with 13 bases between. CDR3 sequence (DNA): TGTGCCAGCAGCTTAGGGTCCGGCTGGCGAGAGACCCAGTACTTC. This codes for CASSLGSGWRETQYF.

The CDR3 DNA sequence: TGTGCCAGCAGTTCCCGCAATTTAAGGGCGGTGACTGGCTACACCTTC. Amino acids: CASSSRNLRAVTGYTF. V usage is TRBV6-5 and J usage is TRBJ1-2, with D unclear. From germline, CDR1 is MNHEY and CDR2 SVGAGI. Trimming left V 4 bases short and J 7 bases short, with 22 bases between. This CDR3 region has 16 residues.

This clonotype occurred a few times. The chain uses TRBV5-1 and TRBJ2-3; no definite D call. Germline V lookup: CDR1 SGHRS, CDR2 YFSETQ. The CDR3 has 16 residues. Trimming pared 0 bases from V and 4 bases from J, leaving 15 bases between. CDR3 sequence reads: CASSLGQTSSADTQYF. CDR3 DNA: TGCGCCAGCAGCTTGGGGCAAACCTCAAGCGCAGATACGCAGTATTTT.

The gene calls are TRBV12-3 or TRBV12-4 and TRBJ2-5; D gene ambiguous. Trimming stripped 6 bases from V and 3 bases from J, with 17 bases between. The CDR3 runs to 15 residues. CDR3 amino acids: CASRAGSRWEETQYF. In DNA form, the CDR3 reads TGTGCCAGCAGGGCCGGGTCCCGATGGGAAGAGACCCAGTACTTC.

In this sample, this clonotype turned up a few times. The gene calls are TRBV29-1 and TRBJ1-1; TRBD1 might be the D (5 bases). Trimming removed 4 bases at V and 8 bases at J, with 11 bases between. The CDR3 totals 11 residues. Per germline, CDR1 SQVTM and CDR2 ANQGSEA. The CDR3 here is CSVVAGREAFF. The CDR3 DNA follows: TGCAGCGTTGTGGCAGGGAGGGAAGCTTTCTTT.